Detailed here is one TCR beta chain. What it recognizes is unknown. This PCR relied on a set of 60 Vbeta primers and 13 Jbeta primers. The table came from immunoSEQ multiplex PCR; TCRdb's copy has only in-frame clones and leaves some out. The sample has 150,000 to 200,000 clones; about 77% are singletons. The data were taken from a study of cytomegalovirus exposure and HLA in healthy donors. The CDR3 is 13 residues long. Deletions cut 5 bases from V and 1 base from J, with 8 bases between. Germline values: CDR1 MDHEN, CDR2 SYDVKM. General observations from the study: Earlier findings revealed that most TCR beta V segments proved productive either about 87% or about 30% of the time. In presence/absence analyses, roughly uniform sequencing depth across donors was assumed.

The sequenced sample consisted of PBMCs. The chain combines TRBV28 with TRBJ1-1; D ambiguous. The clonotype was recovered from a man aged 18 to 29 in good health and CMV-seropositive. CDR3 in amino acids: CASSGSSNTEAFF. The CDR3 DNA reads TGTGCCAGCAGTGGGAGTTCGAACACTGAAGCTTTCTTT.